This T cell receptor beta chain comes out of a study of T-cell memory formation after mild COVID-19 (dated by TCRdb to the early 2020s). Background for the entire study: TCR sequence clusters from the two donors were largely donor specific. Longitudinal TCRalpha and TCRbeta repertoire sequencing tracked T-cell clones expanding and contracting after mild COVID-19 in two donors. The cohort was made up of two young adult volunteers, one female and one male, who were previously healthy.

Broader findings and caveats from the paper: Clones contracting from day 15 to 85 had balanced CD4/CD8 phenotypes, while a second wave expanding from day 15 to 37 was biased towards CD4+. Contracting CD4+ clones turned up mainly in the CM and EM memory subsets, whereas EMRA was where CD8+ clones were enriched. The second-wave clones that peaked on day 37 were not confirmed to be SARS-CoV-2 specific. Some responding clones were detected in pre-infection memory, which suggested that pre-existing cross-reactive memory T cells had joined the SARS-CoV-2 response. Only a couple of mild cases were covered by the study, and larger cohorts that include severe cases with pre-infection samples were considered necessary.

Ficoll-Paque density gradient centrifugation was the method used to isolate PBMCs. Sequenced using an Illumina NovaSeq 6000. cDNA libraries for TCRalpha and TCRbeta were prepared by 5'RACE using constant-segment primers, with sample barcodes and unique molecular identifiers added. Trizol reagent was used to extract RNA from every sample. The libraries were amplified in two PCR steps, and the second step added a second sample barcode and Illumina TruSeq adapters. Libraries were sequenced on an Illumina NovaSeq with 2 x 150 bp paired-end reads. As for the original processing: The reads were demultiplexed and collapsed into UMI-guided consensus sequences using migec v1.2.7. Using mixcr v2.1.11, the UMI consensuses were aligned to TRA and TRB V and J templates and assembled into clonotypes. A clonotype was counted as expanded or contracted only if both edgeR and NoisET called the change significant, with noise models trained on biological replicates. edgeR calls used a false discovery rate-adjusted p below 0.01 and a log2 fold-change threshold of 1. As an exploratory analysis of dynamics, max-normalized trajectories of the 1000 most abundant clonotypes were examined by PCA with hierarchical clustering. Each responding clone was given a CD4 or CD8 phenotype based on the CD4+ and CD8+ repertoires, which had been sequenced separately. TCRdb reworked the public reads: Q25 trimming with fastp, MiXCR clone assembly, productive beta chains retained. When rows share a CDR3 protein, they turn into one entry using the most common DNA and genes. TCRdb's processing, not the authors', yielded these V and J calls. In all, the sample holds 300,000 to 400,000 distinct CDR3 sequences, and 25% to 30% of those were seen once. Roughly 12% of the sample comes from the top ten.

About this clonotype: Its antigen is currently not known. Base qualities are not recorded, but no much larger clone differs from it by a single base.

Reading from cysteine to phenylalanine, the CDR3 counts 16 amino acids. The only DNA kept is the CDR3, 48 bases in frame from the first base. Ends trimmed: V by 1 base, J by 5 bases; bases unmatched to a gene: 10. From a lookup of the germline V gene (reference sequence), CDR1 and CDR2 are SEHNR and FQNEAQ. The sample taken for sequencing was PBMCs or a T cell subset sorted from them (not recorded which). This clonotype originated in an adult woman who had mild COVID-19 (a few samples of this study predate the infection). The sample titles of this study are shuffled in the database, so cell type and time point are left out; the donor was told from shared clones. The V and J genes are TRBV7-9 and TRBJ2-5; 7 bases in the middle match TRBD2. This receptor carries the CDR3 CASSLDGGGPVETQYF. The nucleotide sequence is given as TGTGCCAGCAGCTTAGATGGGGGAGGGCCGGTTGAGACCCAGTACTTC.